These 9 T cell receptor beta chains originate from one sample sequenced in a study of blood T cell repertoires in COVID-19. Some clones are missing from TCRdb's copy, which holds only in-frame ones; the method was immunoSEQ multiplex PCR. The sample lists around 130,000 clones; about 87% were seen once. The sequenced sample consisted of peripheral blood. The receptors derive from a man aged 55-75 years with active or convalescent COVID-19.

V and J are TRBV11-1 and TRBJ2-5; TRBD1 matches 9 bases. The junction had 6 bases not matched to a gene; V was cut back by 2 bases and J by 5 bases. In germline, CDR1 is SGHAT, CDR2 FQDESV (reference sequence). The CDR3 contains 15 residues. The CDR3 nucleotides read TGTGCCAGCAGCTTAACCGGGACAGGGTTTGAGACCCAGTACTTC. Amino acids: CASSLTGTGFETQYF. Filled out from reference TRBV11-1 and TRBJ2-5, the complete variable domain reads EAEVAQSPRYKITEKSQAVAFWCDPISGHATLYWYRQILGQGPELLVQFQDESVVDDSQLPKDRFSAERLKGVDSTLKIQPAELGDSAMYLCASSLTGTGFETQYFGPGTRLLVL.

The V call is TRBV12-5, the J call TRBJ2-5, with D maybe TRBD1 (7 bases). CDR3 length equals 15 residues. Germline lookup yields CDR1 LGHNT and CDR2 FRNRAP. V was clipped by 6 bases and J by 5 bases, with 19 bases between them. The CDR3 nucleotides read TGTGCTAGTGGCCAGGGGGAGGCCCTGGGTGAGACCCAGTACTTC. It translates to CASGQGEALGETQYF.

This clone was seen only once. This chain links TRBV7-9 with TRBJ2-3; the D gene is possibly TRBD2 (6 bases). Germline-derived CDR1 and CDR2 are SEHNR and FQNEAQ (reference sequence). Between the trimmed V and J ends, which lost 8 bases and 6 bases, there was a span of 15 bases. CDR3 length: 13 residues. The CDR3 sequence: CASGNRGSDTQYF. DNA for the CDR3: TGTGCCAGCGGTAACCGGGGGAGCGATACGCAGTATTTT.

The rearrangement uses TRBV5-1 and TRBJ1-1, with TRBD1 identical over 7 bases. Trimming took 4 bases from V and 0 from J; bases not matched to a gene: 6. CDR3 length equals 15 residues. Germline assignment: CDR1 SGHRS and CDR2 YFSETQ. CDR3 sequence reads: CASSRPGQMNTEAFF. For the CDR3, the DNA is TGCGCCAGCAGCAGGCCGGGACAGATGAACACTGAAGCTTTCTTT.

The J gene is TRBJ2-3, the V gene TRBV27; tentatively, D is TRBD2 (5 bases). V was cut by 6 bases and J by 4 bases, with 20 bases left in between. Germline V lookup: CDR1 MNHEY, CDR2 SMNVEV (reference sequence). The CDR3 has 16 amino acids. The CDR3 here is CASSLVGSGRSDTQYF. The DNA for the CDR3 is TGTGCCAGCAGCCTGGTAGGCAGCGGAAGATCAGATACGCAGTATTTT.

The genes are TRBV27 and TRBJ2-7, with a possible D match to TRBD2 (5 bases). V lost 8 bases, J lost 7 bases, and 15 bases lay in between. CDR1 MNHEY and CDR2 SMNVEV come from the germline V gene (reference sequence). The CDR3 runs 12 residues. CDR3 nucleotides: TGTGCCAGCGGCTTTGCGGGTGGAGAGCAGTACTTC. It encodes CASGFAGGEQYF.

The rearrangement links TRBV30 to TRBJ1-6; 9 bases align to TRBD1. The length of the CDR3 is 15 residues. With V trimmed by 0 bases and J by 10 bases, 7 bases remained unmatched. Germline lookup yields CDR1 GTSNPN and CDR2 SVGIG (reference sequence). This CDR3 is CAWSVPGTGQSPLHF. The CDR3 nucleotides are TGTGCCTGGAGTGTACCCGGGACAGGGCAATCACCCCTCCACTTT. The variable domain in full, with the rest retrieved from reference TRBV30 and TRBJ1-6, is SQTIHQWPATLVQPVGSPLSLECTVEGTSNPNLYWYRQAAGRGLQLLFYSVGIGQISSEVPQNLSASRPQDRQFILSSKKLLLSDSGFYLCAWSVPGTGQSPLHFGNGTRLTVT.

This rearrangement joins TRBV5-1 to TRBJ2-7, with a weak D call TRBD2 (6 bases). The V gene's germline CDR1 is SGHRS and CDR2 YFSETQ. V lost 0 bases and J 2 bases, leaving 15 bases between the germline ends. The CDR3 is 16 amino acids. The CDR3 region is CASSLAPGGGTYEQYF. DNA of the CDR3: TGCGCCAGCAGCTTGGCCCCTGGGGGAGGCACCTACGAGCAGTACTTC.

V usage is TRBV6-2 or TRBV6-3 and J usage is TRBJ1-2, with D hard to call. Trimming left V 0 bases short and J 7 bases short, with 12 bases between. Germline V lookup: CDR1 MNHEY, CDR2 SVGEGT. The CDR3 length is 14 residues. The CDR3, as DNA: TGTGCCAGCAGTTACTCGGAGGCAGCTCCTGGCTACACCTTC. It yields the protein CASSYSEAAPGYTF.